These 28 T cell receptor beta chains share one sample of origin, sequenced in a study of regulatory T cells in long-lasting Graves disease. Arm-PCR of CDR3 regions and iRepertoire HTBI primers were the basis on which TCR beta libraries were built. TCRdb recomputed calls from the multiplex PCR reads with MiXCR, one row per CDR3 protein. The table includes roughly 560,000 distinct CDR3 sequences, about 15% detected once. Time point meaning: newly diagnosed GD, antithyroid drugs for less than 3 months. RNA isolated from PBMCs was used to make the TCR library. These data also formed part of another study, on T cells in Graves' hyperthyroidism and ophthalmopathy.

The input for sequencing was peripheral blood mononuclear cells (PBMCs), taken at new diagnosis, from a patient treated with antithyroid drugs. The receptors originated from a woman aged 35-65 years with Graves disease.

Many counts were recorded for this clonotype. At one end the junction does not follow the germline gene, possibly because of a read error. V is TRBV3-1 and J is TRBJ1-5, with no clear D. The CDR3 has 13 amino acids. Germline CDR1 reads LGHDT; CDR2 reads YNNKEL (reference sequence). The CDR3, as DNA: TGTGCCAGCAGTCAAGCGGGGAATCAGCCCCAGCATTTT. It is translated as CASSQAGNQPQHF.

This clonotype was seen many times. The gene calls are TRBV12-3 or TRBV12-4 and TRBJ2-7, with D perhaps matching TRBD2 (5 bases). The CDR3 consists of 13 residues. Trimming removed 6 bases at V and 2 bases at J, with 11 bases between. CDR3 coding DNA: TGTGCCAGCAGCGAGGGTGGGCCCTACGAGCAGTACTTC. Protein: CASSEGGPYEQYF.

The chain couples TRBV12-3 or TRBV12-4 to TRBJ1-5; TRBD1 matches at 7 bases. The CDR3 sequence is 15 residues long. With 8 bases clipped from V and 5 bases from J, the junction kept 12 bases outside the gene matches. The CDR3 spells CASSPTGTADQPQHF. The CDR3 DNA follows: TGTGCCAGCTCACCAACCGGGACAGCTGATCAGCCCCAGCATTTT.

This clonotype was seen a few times. The CDR3 coding sequence is TGTGCCAGCAGCACCTGGGACGGACCCTACGAGCAGTACTTC. This sequence encodes CASSTWDGPYEQYF. This chain links TRBV7-9 with TRBJ2-7; D tentatively reads TRBD1 or TRBD2 (5 bases each). The CDR3 spans 14 residues. V was trimmed by 5 bases and J by 2 bases, leaving 13 bases between them. Per the germline V gene, CDR1 is SEHNR and CDR2 is FQNEAQ (reference sequence).

This clonotype was picked up many times. This sequence joins TRBV9 and TRBJ1-1; D uncertain. The V gene's germline CDR1 is SGDLS and CDR2 YYNGEE. CDR3 length: 15 residues. V was trimmed by 0 bases and J by 0 bases, leaving 9 bases between them. CDR3 loop: CASSVDERLNTEAFF. The CDR3 nucleotides read TGTGCCAGCAGCGTAGATGAGCGGTTGAACACTGAAGCTTTCTTT.

This clonotype was detected many times. J is TRBJ1-5 and V is TRBV27; D gene ambiguous. Germline V gene sequence: CDR1 MNHEY, CDR2 SMNVEV (reference sequence). V was shortened by 3 bases and J by 7 bases, with 13 bases between the two germline ends. This CDR3 has 14 residues. In nucleotides, the CDR3 is TGTGCCAGCAGTTTGGAGGGATTCGGACAGCCCCAGCATTTT. Protein: CASSLEGFGQPQHF.

The table lists this clonotype with many counts. This chain uses TRBV2 with TRBJ2-1; 9 bases are a match to TRBD2. CDR3 size: 17 residues. V lost 0 bases, J lost 9 bases, and 12 bases stayed unmatched. From germline, CDR1 is SNHLY and CDR2 FYNNEI. The CDR3 bases are TGTGCCAGCAGTGAAGCGGTGCTAGCGGGGAGAAGAGGTGAGCAGTTCTTC. It encodes CASSEAVLAGRRGEQFF.

This clonotype was counted only a few times. The rearrangement uses TRBV5-1 and TRBJ2-1; 9 bases agree with TRBD1. Germline CDR1 is SGHRS and CDR2 is YFSETQ. With V trimmed by 5 bases and J by 8 bases, 5 bases remained unmatched. The CDR3 contains 13 residues. Here the CDR3 reads CASRQGAEDEQFF. The CDR3 DNA reads TGCGCCAGCAGACAGGGGGCTGAGGATGAGCAGTTCTTC.

This clonotype was found many times. The chain recombines TRBV6-9 with TRBJ2-7, with 9 nucleotides matching TRBD1. This CDR3 has 20 amino acids. Germline CDR1 reads MNHGY; CDR2 reads SVAAGI. V trimming: 3 bases; J trimming: 0 bases; junction bases outside the gene matches: 18. The CDR3: CASSYPSRDREPSPSYEQYF. In nucleotides, the CDR3 is TGTGCCAGCAGTTACCCCTCCCGGGACAGGGAACCTTCCCCCTCCTACGAGCAGTACTTC.

In its sample, this clonotype was seen many times. The rearrangement joins TRBV3-1 to TRBJ2-1; D possibly matches TRBD1 or TRBD2 (7 bases each). V lost 0 bases and J 8 bases, leaving 29 bases between the germline ends. The CDR3 is 20 residues long. Germline V gene lookup returns CDR1 LGHDT and CDR2 YNNKEL (reference sequence). The CDR3 DNA reads as TGTGCCAGCAGCCAAGATGCCGGGACTACCCTAGGGGGCCTACATTATGAGCAGTTCTTC. Its protein product is CASSQDAGTTLGGLHYEQFF.

In this sample, this clonotype turned up a few times. V and J are TRBV10-3 and TRBJ1-5, with D possibly being TRBD1 (5 bases). V lost 10 bases to trimming and J lost 5 bases, with 15 bases between them. CDR3 length: 13 amino acids. Germline CDR1 reads ENHRY; CDR2 reads SYGVKD. CDR3 nucleotides: TGTGCCACATCCTGGACGGGGGATCAGCCCCAGCATTTT. This translates into CATSWTGDQPQHF.

This clonotype was observed many times. J is TRBJ1-2 and V is TRBV18; TRBD1 matches at 7 bases. The CDR3 is 13 amino acids. The germline V gene encodes CDR1 KGHSH and CDR2 LQKENI. Germline trimming cut 3 bases from V and 12 bases from J; bases unmatched to any gene: 10. CDR3 in amino acids: CASSPGNQQGHTF. The CDR3 DNA follows: TGTGCCAGCTCACCGGGTAATCAACAGGGGCACACCTTC.

V is TRBV19 and J is TRBJ2-3; unclear D gene. Trimming removed 3 bases from V and 3 bases from J, with 10 bases in between. Germline V gives CDR1 LNHDA, CDR2 SQIVND (reference sequence). The CDR3 is 14 residues long. The CDR3 sequence is CASSIAQTTDTQYF. In nucleotides, the CDR3 is TGTGCCAGTAGTATTGCACAGACAACAGATACGCAGTATTTT.

As concerns this clonotype: A read error may account for a junction end that differs from germline. V usage is TRBV29-1 and J usage is TRBJ2-3; D not certain. The V gene's germline CDR1 is SQVTM and CDR2 ANQGSEA. CDR3 length: 12 residues. The CDR3 loop reads CSAWTDTNTQYF. CDR3 coding DNA: TGCAGCGCATGGACCGACACAAATACGCAGTATTTT.

Regarding this clonotype: The junction departs from the called germline gene at one end, perhaps through a read error. The chain has TRBV25-1 and TRBJ1-6, with D perhaps matching TRBD1 (6 bases). Germline values: CDR1 MGHDK, CDR2 SYGVNS. The CDR3 is 11 amino acids. The CDR3 sequence: CASSGQTGTYF. CDR3 sequence (DNA): TGTGCCAGCAGTGGACAGACAGGAACCTACTTT.

The CDR3 region has the DNA TGTGCCAGCAGTTTCTCCACAGGAGCTAACTATGGCTACACCTTC. Protein sequence: CASSFSTGANYGYTF. V and J are TRBV27 and TRBJ1-2; the D gene is possibly TRBD1 (5 bases). Between the trimmed V and J ends, which lost 3 bases and 0 bases, there was a span of 11 bases. Germline values: CDR1 MNHEY, CDR2 SMNVEV (reference sequence). The CDR3 loop spans 15 amino acids.

There are many counts of this clonotype. The rearrangement links TRBV11-2 to TRBJ2-7; 9 nucleotides align to TRBD1. The germline V gene has CDR1 SGHAT and CDR2 FQNNGV. Losses at the gene ends were 4 bases for V and 7 bases for J; bases not matched to a gene: 5. This CDR3 spans 13 amino acids. CDR3 nucleotides: TGTGCCAGCAGCTGGGGACAGGGTGGAGAGCAGTACTTC. Protein product: CASSWGQGGEQYF. The full variable domain, rest sourced from reference TRBV11-2 and TRBJ2-7, is EAGVAQSPRYKIIEKRQSVAFWCNPISGHATLYWYQQILGQGPKLLIQFQNNGVVDDSQLPKDRFSAERLKGVDSTLKIQPAKLEDSAVYLCASSWGQGGEQYFGPGTRLTVT.

This clonotype came up many times. V usage is TRBV28 and J usage is TRBJ1-2, with D hard to call. The CDR3 spans 11 residues. The V and J ends lost 7 bases and 6 bases respectively, with 9 bases between them. The germline gives CDR1 MDHEN, CDR2 SYDVKM. The CDR3 loop reads CASNGQNGYTF. CDR3 in DNA: TGTGCCAGCAATGGGCAAAATGGCTACACCTTC.

In its sample, this clonotype was seen many times. CDR3 residues: CASSRGDEQYF. Here the CDR3 DNA reads TGTGCCAGCTCGCGGGGGGACGAGCAGTACTTC. The chain links TRBV5-4 to TRBJ2-7, with 8 bases identical to TRBD2. Unmatched junction bases numbered 2, after V lost 7 bases and J lost 5 bases. Germline V lookup: CDR1 SGHNT, CDR2 YYREEE (reference sequence). This CDR3 spans 11 amino acids.

This clonotype has ten or more counts. This chain links TRBV7-8 with TRBJ2-1; 7 bases fit TRBD1. Germline CDR1 and CDR2: SGHVS and FQNEAQ. Unmatched junction bases numbered 9, after V lost 5 bases and J lost 5 bases. The CDR3 has 15 amino acids. This CDR3 reads CASSPPPGGNNEQFF. The CDR3 DNA is TGTGCCAGCAGCCCACCCCCAGGGGGTAACAATGAGCAGTTCTTC.

This clonotype occurred a few times. CDR3 nucleotide sequence: TGTGCCAGTACTCAACGGGGGGCCTACAATGAGCAGTTCTTC. This gives the protein CASTQRGAYNEQFF. The chain combines TRBV19 with TRBJ2-1; 7 nucleotides agree with TRBD2. V was clipped by 7 bases and J by 2 bases; unmatched bases: 5. Germline CDR1 reads LNHDA; CDR2 reads SQIVND (reference sequence). The CDR3 has 14 amino acids.

This clonotype showed up many times. The chain has TRBV10-3 and TRBJ1-2; 8 positions match TRBD1. Trimming removed 11 bases from V and 5 bases from J; junction bases left unmatched: 10. This CDR3 is 13 amino acids long. In germline, CDR1 is ENHRY, CDR2 SYGVKD. The CDR3 spells CASQEQGGYGYTF. In nucleotides, the CDR3 is TGTGCCTCCCAGGAACAGGGGGGGTATGGCTACACCTTC.

This sequence joins TRBV5-1 and TRBJ2-1; 8 nucleotides agree with TRBD1. This CDR3 has 16 amino acids. The V gene end was trimmed by 2 bases and the J gene end by 7 bases; junction bases not matched to a gene: 11. Germline CDR1 SGHRS, CDR2 YFSETQ. CDR3 amino acids: CASSFFGQGLENEQFF. CDR3 nucleotides: TGCGCCAGCAGCTTTTTTGGACAGGGATTGGAGAATGAGCAGTTCTTC.

Only a few counts were recorded for this clonotype. It may be a read error: a sequence one base away is much more abundant. This CDR3 is missing its conserved last phenylalanine or tryptophan, likely due to a read error. The chain has TRBV11-2 and TRBJ1-1, with D perhaps TRBD1 (5 bases). The germline V and J ends were trimmed by 7 bases and 4 bases, with 13 bases remaining between them. Germline lookup yields CDR1 SGHAT and CDR2 FQNNGV. The CDR3 extends over 13 amino acids. The CDR3: CASIGPGITEAFL. In DNA form, the CDR3 reads TGTGCCAGCATAGGTCCAGGGATCACTGAAGCTTTCCTT.

This clonotype was detected only a few times. The chain joins TRBV3-1 to TRBJ1-1; D might be TRBD1 (5 bases). Deletions cut 4 bases from V and 6 bases from J, with 24 bases between. CDR3 length: 17 amino acids. The germline gives CDR1 LGHDT, CDR2 YNNKEL (reference sequence). The CDR3 spells CASSPPSRAYRRAEAFF. The CDR3 coding sequence is TGTGCCAGCAGCCCCCCTAGCAGGGCCTATAGGCGGGCTGAAGCTTTCTTT.

This clonotype was detected many times. This chain links TRBV5-1 with TRBJ2-1; D possibly corresponds to TRBD1 (6 bases). The CDR3 consists of 14 residues. Per germline, CDR1 SGHRS and CDR2 YFSETQ. V was cut by 7 bases and J by 7 bases, with 18 bases left in between. The CDR3 nucleotides are TGCGCCAGCGCAATACAGGGTTCCGGTAATGAGCAGTTCTTC. It translates to CASAIQGSGNEQFF.

Remarks on this clonotype: A much larger clone sits a single nucleotide away, making a read error possible. V and J are TRBV12-3 or TRBV12-4 and TRBJ2-5; no reliable D call. Deletions cut 5 bases from V and 3 bases from J, with 19 bases between. The CDR3 runs to 16 residues. The CDR3 DNA follows: TGTGCCAGCAGTCCCCCAATGAGAGGCCTAAAAGAGACCCAGTACTTC. Encoded protein: CASSPPMRGLKETQYF.

The chain joins TRBV20-1 to TRBJ1-5, with D perhaps matching TRBD1 (5 bases). CDR1 and CDR2 (germline): DFQATT, SNEGSKA (reference sequence). There are 16 residues in the CDR3. V lost 0 bases, J lost 5 bases, and 17 bases lay in between. The CDR3 region is CSARDVGGDWYQPQHF. CDR3 coding DNA: TGCAGTGCTAGAGATGTGGGGGGAGATTGGTATCAGCCCCAGCATTTT.